The clone carrying this T cell receptor (beta chain) showed up just once. Its matching antigen is unknown. V was shortened by 4 bases and J by 3 bases, with 10 bases between the two germline ends. The CDR3 length is 14 residues. In germline, CDR1 is SGHDN, CDR2 FVKESK. The data stem from a study of T cell repertoires and HLA-DP antigens. Study as a whole: Donors were two male and one female, aged 18-to-29 to 60-to-69. Findings and limits, study-wide: Responder cells were total CD4+ cells with a HeLa antigen-presenting system.

Method: immunoSEQ multiplex PCR; TCRdb's copy keeps in-frame clones and lacks some. The table lists 55,000 to 80,000 clones, around four fifths of them singletons. The TCR comes from a man in his fifties or sixties in good health and CMV-seronegative. The chain employs TRBV14 and TRBJ1-5, with D maybe TRBD1 (5 bases). Sequencing was carried out using CD4+ T cells from PBMCs. The CDR3 loop is CASSLQGLNQPQHF. The DNA for the CDR3 is TGTGCCAGCAGCCTTCAGGGACTCAATCAGCCCCAGCATTTT.